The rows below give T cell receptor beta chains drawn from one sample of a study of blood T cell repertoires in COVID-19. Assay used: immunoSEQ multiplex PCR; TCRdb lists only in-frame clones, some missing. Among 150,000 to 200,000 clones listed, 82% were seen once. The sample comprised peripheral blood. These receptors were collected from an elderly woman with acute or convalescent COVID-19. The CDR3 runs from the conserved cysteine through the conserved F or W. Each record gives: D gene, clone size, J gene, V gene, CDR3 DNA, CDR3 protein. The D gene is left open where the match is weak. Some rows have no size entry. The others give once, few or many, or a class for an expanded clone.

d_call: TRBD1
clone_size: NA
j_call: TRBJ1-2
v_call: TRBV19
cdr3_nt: TGTGCCAGTAGTTACAGGGGGCGCTTGGCCCTCTTCACCTTC
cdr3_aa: CASSYRGRLALFTF

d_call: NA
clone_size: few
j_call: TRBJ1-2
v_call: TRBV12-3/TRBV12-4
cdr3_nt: TGTGCCAGCAGTTTCGGGGAGAAGTATGGCTACACCTTC
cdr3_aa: CASSFGEKYGYTF

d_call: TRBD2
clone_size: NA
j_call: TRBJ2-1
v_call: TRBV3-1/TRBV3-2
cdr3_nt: TGTGCCAGCAGCCAGGATAGCGGGAGCTCCTACAATGAGCAGTTCTTC
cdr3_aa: CASSQDSGSSYNEQFF

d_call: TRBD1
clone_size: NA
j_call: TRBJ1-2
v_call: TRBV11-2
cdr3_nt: TGTGCCAGCAGCTTAGAGCCCCCCCAGACAGGGGGTAACTATGGCTACACCTTC
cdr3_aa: CASSLEPPQTGGNYGYTF

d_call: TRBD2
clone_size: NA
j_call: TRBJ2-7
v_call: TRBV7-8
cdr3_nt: TGTGCCAGCAGCCAACTAGCGGGCTCCTACGAGCAGTACTTC
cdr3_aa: CASSQLAGSYEQYF

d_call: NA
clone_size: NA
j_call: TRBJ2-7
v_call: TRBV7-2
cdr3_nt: TGTGCCAGCACCCAAGCTCGGACTGGTTTTTACGAGCAGTACTTC
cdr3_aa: CASTQARTGFYEQYF

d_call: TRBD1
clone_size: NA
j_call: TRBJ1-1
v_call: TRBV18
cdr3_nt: TGTGCCAGCTCACCAGGGACAGGGGACCACACTGAAGCTTTCTTT
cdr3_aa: CASSPGTGDHTEAFF

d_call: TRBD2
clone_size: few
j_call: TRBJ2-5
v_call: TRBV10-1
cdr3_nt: TGCGCCAGCAGTGAGGGTCTCGGGAGGTCGACCGCGGGGGAGACCCAGTACTTC
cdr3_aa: CASSEGLGRSTAGETQYF

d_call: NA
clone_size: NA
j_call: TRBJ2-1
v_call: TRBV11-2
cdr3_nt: TGTGCCAGCAGGCGGGACTCTGGGTACAATGAGCAGTTCTTC
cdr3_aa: CASRRDSGYNEQFF

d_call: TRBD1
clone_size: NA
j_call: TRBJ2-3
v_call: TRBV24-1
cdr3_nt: TGTGCCACCAGTGATCCGGGACAGGGTACAGATACGCAGTATTTT
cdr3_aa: CATSDPGQGTDTQYF